The 17 T cell receptor beta chains reported below all come from one sample, sequenced in a study of T-cell reconstitution after alpha-beta-depleted transplantation in children. Using unique molecular identifiers, the investigators prepared the TCRbeta library. Each CDR3 protein is one row after TCRdb ran MiXCR on the PCR reads. Altogether more than 200,000 distinct CDR3 sequences are present, around 25% being singletons, with the ten largest covering about 5%. Sequences were derived from PBMCs, mostly from graft donor cells, sampled 360 days after TCRalphabeta/CD19-depleted stem cell transplant. The receptors were sampled from a female patient between 2 and 15 years old who had a stem cell transplant for congenital amegakaryocytic thrombocytopenia, so the T cells may come from the graft donor.

The chain recombines TRBV12-3 or TRBV12-4 with TRBJ2-7; D may correspond to TRBD1 or TRBD2 (6 bases each). The germline V and J ends were trimmed by 5 bases and 5 bases, with 16 bases remaining between them. There are 14 residues in the CDR3. The CDR3 here is CASSPRPGGHEQYF. The CDR3 region has the DNA TGTGCCAGCAGTCCTCGTCCCGGGGGCCACGAGCAGTACTTC.

The chain employs TRBV30 and TRBJ2-3, with TRBD2 matching over 7 bases. Per the germline V gene, CDR1 is GTSNPN and CDR2 is SVGIG (reference sequence). The CDR3 contains 13 residues. Trimming cost V 3 bases and J 6 bases; bases outside gene matches: 6. The chain's CDR3 is CAWSRGGPDTQYF. For the CDR3, the DNA is TGTGCCTGGAGCCGCGGGGGTCCGGATACGCAGTATTTT.

This clonotype showed up just a few times. This chain links TRBV29-1 with TRBJ1-1, with 7 bases that match TRBD1. Trimming took 3 bases from V and 8 from J; bases not matched to a gene: 3. The CDR3 runs to 11 residues. Germline CDR1 SQVTM, CDR2 ANQGSEA. CDR3 amino acids: CSVDRGLEAFF. CDR3 coding DNA: TGCAGCGTTGACAGGGGGTTAGAAGCTTTCTTT.

The V gene is TRBV4-1, the J gene TRBJ1-5; unclear D gene. The germline CDR1 and CDR2 sequences are MGHRA and YSYEKL. V was pared by 2 bases and J by 4 bases, with 12 bases between. This CDR3 contains 15 residues. This chain's CDR3 is CASSQPTDLNQPQHF. The CDR3 DNA is TGCGCCAGCAGCCAACCAACAGACCTAAATCAGCCCCAGCATTTT.

This clonotype has at least ten counts. This sequence joins TRBV24-1 and TRBJ2-7, with TRBD1 matching over 8 bases. The germline CDR1 and CDR2 sequences are KGHDR and SFDVKD. CDR3 length: 17 amino acids. Trimming removed 1 base from V and 4 bases from J; junction bases left unmatched: 11. In DNA form, the CDR3 reads TGTGCCACCAGTGATTTAGTATCCGGGACAGGACGGTACGAGCAGTACTTC. Its protein product is CATSDLVSGTGRYEQYF.

This clonotype was counted between two and nine times. CDR3 region: CATSDFRGTEAFF. The CDR3 DNA reads as TGTGCCACCAGTGATTTCAGGGGCACTGAAGCTTTCTTT. The chain has TRBV24-1 and TRBJ1-1; a possible D gene is TRBD1 (6 bases). Trimming pared 1 base from V and 4 bases from J, leaving 6 bases between. The CDR3 is 13 amino acids. The germline CDR1 and CDR2 sequences are KGHDR and SFDVKD.

The chain has TRBV10-3 and TRBJ1-2, with D possibly matching TRBD1 (5 bases). V was trimmed by 7 bases and J by 6 bases, leaving 12 bases between them. This CDR3 is built from 12 residues. Germline lookup yields CDR1 ENHRY and CDR2 SYGVKD. The CDR3 sequence: CAIKSGGNGYTF. In nucleotides, the CDR3 is TGTGCCATCAAGTCCGGGGGTAATGGCTACACCTTC.

This chain connects TRBV14 to TRBJ2-3, with a tentative D call TRBD2 (5 bases). V was shortened by 2 bases and J by 4 bases, with 7 bases between the two germline ends. The germline gives CDR1 SGHDN, CDR2 FVKESK. The CDR3 extends over 13 amino acids. CDR3 region: CASSQRGSDTQYF. In nucleotides, the CDR3 is TGTGCCAGCAGCCAACGGGGTTCAGATACGCAGTATTTT. Full variable domain (rest looked up from reference TRBV14 and TRBJ2-3): EAGVTQFPSHSVIEKGQTVTLRCDPISGHDNLYWYRRVMGKEIKFLLHFVKESKQDESGMPNNRFLAERTGGTYSTLKVQPAELEDSGVYFCASSQRGSDTQYFGPGTRLTVL.

The rearrangement links TRBV24-1 to TRBJ2-1; D possibly corresponds to TRBD1 (6 bases). The CDR3 has 17 residues. Trimming left V 2 bases short and J 8 bases short, with 21 bases between. Germline CDR1 reads KGHDR; CDR2 reads SFDVKD. The CDR3, as DNA: TGTGCCACCAGTGATTGGGGGCCCAAGGGCCGGATCGATGAGCAGTTCTTC. As protein: CATSDWGPKGRIDEQFF.

Only a few counts were recorded for this clonotype. This chain uses TRBV12-3 or TRBV12-4 with TRBJ2-7; TRBD2 agrees at 8 bases. This CDR3 has 16 amino acids. J gave up 0 bases and V 6 bases, and 10 bases lay outside the gene matches. CDR3 DNA sequence: TGTGCCAGCAGCCCATCGGGCGGGAGGAGCTCCTACGAGCAGTACTTC. Translating gives CASSPSGGRSSYEQYF.

This clonotype was observed once. The chain uses TRBV5-6 and TRBJ2-1; 12 positions match TRBD1. V lost 4 bases to trimming and J lost 8 bases; unmatched junction nucleotides: 7. Germline CDR1 is SGHDT and CDR2 is YYEEEE. The CDR3 runs to 15 residues. This chain's CDR3 is CASSAGTGGFDEQFF. In DNA, the CDR3 is TGTGCCAGCAGCGCCGGGACAGGGGGCTTCGATGAGCAGTTCTTC.

This clonotype was counted ten times or more. The rearrangement uses TRBV24-1 and TRBJ2-3; 9 bases fit TRBD2. V lost 4 bases and J lost 1; bases outside the gene matches: 5. This CDR3 contains 16 residues. Germline loops: CDR1 KGHDR, CDR2 SFDVKD. The CDR3 sequence is CATSDVAGAGTDTQYF. In DNA form, the CDR3 reads TGTGCCACCAGTGACGTAGCGGGGGCAGGCACAGATACGCAGTATTTT.

The V gene is TRBV12-3 or TRBV12-4, the J gene TRBJ1-2; D gene ambiguous. The ends were cut back, 4 bases at V and 7 bases at J, with 16 bases in the middle. The CDR3 sequence is 14 residues long. CDR3: CASSYGVIGSGYTF. DNA for the CDR3: TGTGCCAGCAGTTACGGGGTAATCGGTAGTGGCTACACCTTC.

There are a few counts of this clonotype. The chain carries TRBV3-1 and TRBJ1-6; TRBD1 matches 8 bases. V gave up 1 base and J gave up 9 bases; unmatched junction bases: 5. Germline CDR1 and CDR2: LGHDT and YNNKEL (reference sequence). CDR3 length equals 15 residues. The DNA for the CDR3 is TGTGCCAGCAGCCAAGCTCCGGACAGGGCTTCACCCCTCCACTTT. Amino acids: CASSQAPDRASPLHF.

This clonotype was recorded a few times. The chain combines TRBV20-1 with TRBJ2-3; D remains unclear. Germline loops: CDR1 DFQATT, CDR2 SNEGSKA (reference sequence). The CDR3 length is 13 residues. Deletions cut 6 bases from V and 2 bases from J, with 12 bases between. CDR3 in DNA: TGCAGTGCGGTTATGTTCTCCACAGATACGCAGTATTTT. Protein: CSAVMFSTDTQYF.

The chain is built from TRBV6-2 or TRBV6-3 and TRBJ2-5, with 10 bases fitting TRBD1. The CDR3 has 13 amino acids. Germline values: CDR1 MNHEY, CDR2 SVGEGT. The trim removed 6 bases at V and 6 bases at J, leaving 4 bases unmatched. The CDR3: CASSLTGGKTQYF. For the CDR3, the DNA is TGTGCCAGCAGCCTGACAGGGGGCAAGACCCAGTACTTC.

In this sample, this clonotype turned up a few times. The rearrangement links TRBV10-3 to TRBJ2-2; D is uncertain. Trimming removed 6 bases from V and 1 base from J, with 3 bases in between. The germline gives CDR1 ENHRY, CDR2 SYGVKD. This CDR3 is 12 amino acids long. The CDR3 DNA reads TGTGCCATCAGGGAGAACACCGGGGAGCTGTTTTTT. Amino acid sequence: CAIRENTGELFF.